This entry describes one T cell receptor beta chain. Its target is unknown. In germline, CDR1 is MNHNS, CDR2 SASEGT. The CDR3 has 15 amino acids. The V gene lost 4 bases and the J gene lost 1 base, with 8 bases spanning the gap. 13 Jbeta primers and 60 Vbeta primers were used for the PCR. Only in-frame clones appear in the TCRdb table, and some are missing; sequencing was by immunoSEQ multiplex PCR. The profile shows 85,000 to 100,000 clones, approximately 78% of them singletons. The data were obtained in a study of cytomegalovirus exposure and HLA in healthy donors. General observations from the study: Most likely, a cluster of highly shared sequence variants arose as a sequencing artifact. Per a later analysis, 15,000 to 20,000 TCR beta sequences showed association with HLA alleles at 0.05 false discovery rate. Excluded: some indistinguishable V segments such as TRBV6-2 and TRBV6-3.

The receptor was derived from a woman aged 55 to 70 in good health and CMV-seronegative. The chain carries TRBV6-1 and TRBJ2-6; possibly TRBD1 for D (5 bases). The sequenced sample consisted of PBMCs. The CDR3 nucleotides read TGTGCCAGCAGTGGTGGACAATCTGGGGCCAACGTCCTGACTTTC. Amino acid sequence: CASSGGQSGANVLTF.